The T cell receptor (beta chain) under discussion was sequenced for a study of blood T cell repertoires in COVID-19. Overall study context: Donors in the United States, Italy and Spain gave samples during acute or convalescent COVID-19. The cDNA or gDNA used as material had been derived from T cells, B-cell-depleted T cells, or PBMCs.

The CDR3 sequence is 16 residues long. The V gene's germline CDR1 is SGHRS and CDR2 YFSETQ. V lost 0 bases, J lost 4 bases, and 5 bases stayed unmatched. Authors' data handling: Nucleated cell counts were estimated from reference gene primer amplification. The table came from immunoSEQ multiplex PCR; TCRdb's copy has only in-frame clones and leaves some out. V, J and clone size are those of that table, while D and trimming were read from the DNA. Counted here are 70,000 to 100,000 clones, about 88% occurring once; the ten biggest clones make up 2.9%. This chain joins TRBV5-1 and TRBJ2-5; 11 bases fit TRBD2. The sequence was obtained from an elderly woman with acute or convalescent COVID-19. Sequencing input: peripheral blood. The DNA for the CDR3 is TGCGCCAGCAGCTTGGGAGGACTAGCGGGCCCAGAGACCCAGTACTTC. Translated: CASSLGGLAGPETQYF.